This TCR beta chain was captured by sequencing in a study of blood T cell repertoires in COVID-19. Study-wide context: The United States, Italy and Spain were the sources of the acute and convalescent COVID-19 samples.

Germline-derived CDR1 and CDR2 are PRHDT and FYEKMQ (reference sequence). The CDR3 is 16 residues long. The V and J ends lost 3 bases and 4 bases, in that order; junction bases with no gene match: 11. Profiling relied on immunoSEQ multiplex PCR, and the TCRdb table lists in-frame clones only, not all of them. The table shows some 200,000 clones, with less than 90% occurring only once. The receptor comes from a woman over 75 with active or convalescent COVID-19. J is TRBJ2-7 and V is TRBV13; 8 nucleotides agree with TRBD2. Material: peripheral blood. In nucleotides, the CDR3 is TGTGCCAGCAGCTTCCGTAGCGGGACGACACCTTACGAGCAGTACTTC. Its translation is CASSFRSGTTPYEQYF.